These 30 T cell receptor beta chains were all obtained from the same sample, sequenced in a study of Ad26.COV2.S vaccination and SARS-CoV-2 variants. Measured with immunoSEQ multiplex PCR; TCRdb has only the in-frame clones, and not every one. The sample contains around 320,000 clones, approximately 86% of which appear only once. The treatment denotes: roughly 18 received Ad26.COV2.S at low or high dose, single or two shots; about 5 received placebo; per-sample allocation not given. Sampling was done on day 63 after the first vaccine or placebo injection. The sequences come from peripheral blood, collected in a trial of Ad26.COV2.S vaccine versus placebo. The receptors originated from a person between 18 and 59 years old who received the Ad26.COV2.S COVID-19 vaccine or a placebo.

This clone was detected once. The gene calls are TRBV5-1 and TRBJ1-3; no reliable D call. Germline-derived CDR1 and CDR2 are SGHRS and YFSETQ. The V gene lost 1 base and the J gene lost 0 bases, with 11 bases spanning the gap. The CDR3 has 16 residues. CDR3 loop: CASSLSQSVSGNTIYF. The CDR3 DNA reads as TGCGCCAGCAGCTTGTCACAGTCCGTCTCTGGAAACACCATATATTTT.

This chain links TRBV7-9 with TRBJ2-5; perhaps TRBD2 as D (6 bases). Germline-derived CDR1 and CDR2 are SEHNR and FQNEAQ (reference sequence). The CDR3 has 13 amino acids. Trimming took 3 bases from V and 5 from J, leaving 10 bases between them. As DNA, the CDR3 is TGTGCCAGCAGCTTGACTAGTCGGGAGACCCAGTACTTC. This translates into CASSLTSRETQYF.

This rearrangement joins TRBV7-2 to TRBJ1-3; no firm D call. Trimming pared 3 bases from V and 0 bases from J, leaving 9 bases between. The CDR3 covers 15 residues. Germline CDR1 and CDR2: SGHTA and FQGNSA. The CDR3 here is CASSFRATSGNTIYF. DNA of the CDR3: TGTGCCAGCAGCTTCCGGGCCACCTCTGGAAACACCATATATTTT.

The chain couples TRBV3-1 (or the pseudogene TRBV3-2) to TRBJ1-1, with 12 bases matching TRBD1. The CDR3 sequence is 16 residues long. After removal of 0 bases from V and 10 bases from J, the junction contained 9 bases not matched to a gene. The V gene's germline CDR1 is LGHDT and CDR2 YNNKEL (reference sequence). CDR3 sequence (DNA): TGTGCCAGCAGCCAAGAATGGAGCCGGGACAGGGGGCGAGCTTTCTTT. It codes for CASSQEWSRDRGRAFF.

This chain joins TRBV19 and TRBJ1-1; D perhaps matches TRBD1 (5 bases). The CDR3 sequence is 14 residues long. The germline V and J ends were trimmed by 4 bases and 7 bases, with 16 bases remaining between them. Per germline, CDR1 LNHDA and CDR2 SQIVND (reference sequence). CDR3 bases: TGTGCCAGTAGTAGCTCAGGGTTTGCTAGTGAAGCTTTCTTT. It codes for CASSSSGFASEAFF.

The chain recombines TRBV6-5 with TRBJ1-1, with unresolved D. The CDR3 length is 14 residues. The V gene's germline CDR1 is MNHEY and CDR2 SVGAGI. Trimming removed 6 bases at V and 1 base at J, with 12 bases between. In nucleotides, the CDR3 is TGTGCCAGCAGGAGGGAGGGATCGAACACTGAAGCTTTCTTT. It specifies CASRREGSNTEAFF.

The V gene is TRBV13, the J gene TRBJ1-2, with 10 bases matching TRBD1. This CDR3 is built from 14 residues. The junction had 6 bases not matched to a gene; V was cut back by 6 bases and J by 5 bases. CDR1 and CDR2 (germline): PRHDT, FYEKMQ (reference sequence). The CDR3 DNA sequence: TGTGCCAGCAGTTCGGACAGGGGGGGTTATGGCTACACCTTC. Protein: CASSSDRGGYGYTF.

V and J are TRBV30 and TRBJ1-2; D is ambiguous. V was pared by 4 bases and J by 6 bases, with 18 bases between. The CDR3 extends over 14 amino acids. CDR1 GTSNPN and CDR2 SVGIG come from the germline V gene (reference sequence). The CDR3 loop is CAWTPGRVMDGYTF. CDR3 nucleotides: TGTGCCTGGACCCCTGGAAGGGTGATGGATGGCTACACCTTC.

The gene calls are TRBV9 and TRBJ1-2, with 9 bases lining up with TRBD1. V was pared by 2 bases and J by 7 bases, with 9 bases of the junction left unmatched. Germline CDR1 and CDR2: SGDLS and YYNGEE. CDR3 size: 15 residues. The CDR3 loop is CASSVKGDRVFGYTF. In DNA form, the CDR3 reads TGTGCCAGCAGCGTTAAGGGGGACAGGGTGTTTGGCTACACCTTC. The full variable domain, with the rest looked up from reference TRBV9 and TRBJ1-2, is DSGVTQTPKHLITATGQRVTLRCSPRSGDLSVYWYQQSLDQGLQFLIQYYNGEERAKGNILERFSAQQFPDLHSELNLSSLELGDSALYFCASSVKGDRVFGYTFGSGTRLTVV.

CDR3 DNA sequence: TGTGCCAGCAGTCCGAGCGGGGCGGCCACAGATACGCAGTATTTT. This sequence encodes CASSPSGAATDTQYF. The V call is TRBV25-1, the J call TRBJ2-3, with 7 bases identical to TRBD2. The CDR3 runs to 15 residues. In germline, CDR1 is MGHDK, CDR2 SYGVNS. Trimming cost V 5 bases and J 2 bases; bases outside gene matches: 7.

This chain joins TRBV4-3 and TRBJ1-2, with D unclear. Germline CDR1 is LGHNA and CDR2 is YSLEER. The CDR3 runs to 15 residues. Deletions cut 0 bases from V and 0 bases from J, with 8 bases between. The CDR3 loop reads CASSQDTLANYGYTF. DNA for the CDR3: TGCGCCAGCAGCCAAGACACGCTCGCTAACTATGGCTACACCTTC.

The sample holds many counts of this clone. The chain is built from TRBV3-1 (or the pseudogene TRBV3-2) and TRBJ2-3; D may be TRBD1 (6 bases). Germline CDR1 reads LGHDT; CDR2 reads YNNKEL (reference sequence). This CDR3 has 16 amino acids. V was cut by 5 bases and J by 2 bases, with 17 bases left in between. The CDR3 reads CASSGTDSPFTDTQYF. As DNA, the CDR3 is TGTGCCAGCAGCGGGACGGACAGTCCATTCACAGATACGCAGTATTTT.

The rearrangement uses TRBV10-3 and TRBJ2-4; D perhaps matches TRBD1 (6 bases). The germline V gene encodes CDR1 ENHRY and CDR2 SYGVKD. The V and J ends lost 6 bases and 6 bases respectively, with 18 bases between them. The CDR3 sequence is 15 residues long. The CDR3 region has the DNA TGTGCCATCAGCGCGACGCACAGGGAAGGAAACATTCAGTACTTC. The encoded protein is CAISATHREGNIQYF.

This chain joins TRBV18 and TRBJ1-2, with D perhaps TRBD1 (5 bases). This CDR3 comprises 13 residues. Looked up from germline, CDR1 is KGHSH and CDR2 is LQKENI. Trimming pared 6 bases from V and 6 bases from J, leaving 14 bases between. The CDR3 coding sequence is TGTGCCAGCTCCGGGGCGTTGGAGGATGGCTACACCTTC. Its translation is CASSGALEDGYTF.

The rearrangement uses TRBV5-1 and TRBJ1-5, with no clear D. The CDR3 totals 15 residues. Germline values: CDR1 SGHRS, CDR2 YFSETQ. V was cut by 4 bases and J by 2 bases, with 13 bases left in between. This chain's CDR3 is CASSEGNGRNQPQHF. The CDR3 region has the DNA TGCGCCAGCAGCGAAGGGAACGGGCGCAATCAGCCCCAGCATTTT.

The CDR3 region has the DNA TGTGCCAGCAGCTTAAGGTATTTTGAGGGTCGTAACATTCAGTACTTC. It translates to CASSLRYFEGRNIQYF. The chain carries TRBV11-1 and TRBJ2-4, with D maybe TRBD2 (5 bases). The germline V gene encodes CDR1 SGHAT and CDR2 FQDESV (reference sequence). The length of the CDR3 is 16 residues. The V and J ends lost 2 bases and 7 bases respectively, with 18 bases between them. The complete variable domain, with remaining parts taken from reference TRBV11-1 and TRBJ2-4, reads EAEVAQSPRYKITEKSQAVAFWCDPISGHATLYWYRQILGQGPELLVQFQDESVVDDSQLPKDRFSAERLKGVDSTLKIQPAELGDSAMYLCASSLRYFEGRNIQYFGAGTRLSVL.

The sample holds one count of this clone. This chain joins TRBV3-1 (or the pseudogene TRBV3-2) and TRBJ1-1, with 7 bases fitting TRBD1. The J segment lost 4 bases and the V segment lost 6 bases, leaving 5 bases of the junction unmatched. The CDR3 covers 13 residues. Germline V gene lookup returns CDR1 LGHDT and CDR2 YNNKEL (reference sequence). For the CDR3, the DNA is TGTGCCAGCAGGCCAACAGGGGTCACTGAAGCTTTCTTT. Translation: CASRPTGVTEAFF.

The rearrangement uses TRBV29-1 and TRBJ2-1, with D possibly being TRBD2 (6 bases). Between the trimmed V and J ends, which lost 7 bases and 4 bases, there was a span of 11 bases. Looked up from germline, CDR1 is SQVTM and CDR2 is ANQGSEA. The CDR3 runs to 12 residues. The CDR3 loop is CSGGDGYNEQFF. DNA for the CDR3: TGCAGCGGGGGGGACGGATACAATGAGCAGTTCTTC.

There are a few counts of this clone. V and J are TRBV19 and TRBJ1-1; D is undetermined. V was pared by 7 bases and J by 2 bases, with 14 bases between. CDR1 LNHDA and CDR2 SQIVND come from the germline V gene (reference sequence). The CDR3 loop spans 14 amino acids. The CDR3 here is CASTARTGNTEAFF. CDR3 DNA sequence: TGTGCCAGTACCGCCCGGACGGGCAACACTGAAGCTTTCTTT.

This clone came up a few times. The chain joins TRBV10-1 to TRBJ1-1; 7 positions agree with TRBD1. From germline, CDR1 is WNHNN and CDR2 SYGVQD (reference sequence). The ends lost 4 bases at V and 11 bases at J; junction bases unmatched: 10. CDR3 length: 13 residues. CDR3 in amino acids: CASSATTGMTAFF. The CDR3 bases are TGCGCCAGCAGTGCGACGACAGGGATGACTGCTTTCTTT.

The V gene is TRBV6-2 or TRBV6-3, the J gene TRBJ1-5, with D perhaps TRBD1 (6 bases). V was clipped by 5 bases and J by 4 bases, with 9 bases between them. The CDR3 is made up of 13 amino acids. CDR1 is MNHEY, CDR2 SVGEGT, per germline. The CDR3 reads CASSRTGNQPQHF. The CDR3 DNA is TGTGCCAGCAGTCGAACAGGGAATCAGCCCCAGCATTTT.

This chain uses TRBV7-3 with TRBJ2-5; tentatively, D is TRBD2 (5 bases). The V gene lost 2 bases and the J gene lost 5 bases, with 12 bases spanning the gap. CDR1 and CDR2 (germline): SGHTA, FQGTGA. The CDR3 is made up of 14 amino acids. In DNA form, the CDR3 reads TGTGCCAGCAGCTTAGGTTCCGGGGTCGAGACCCAGTACTTC. Protein sequence: CASSLGSGVETQYF.

V is TRBV18 and J is TRBJ2-5; D is unclear. The CDR3 consists of 11 residues. CDR1 and CDR2 (germline): KGHSH, LQKENI. V was clipped by 4 bases and J by 2 bases, with 2 bases between them. The CDR3 DNA reads TGTGCCAGCTCACTTCAAGAGACCCAGTACTTC. Translated, it gives CASSLQETQYF.

The chain carries TRBV30 and TRBJ1-2; D call uncertain. This CDR3 has 16 amino acids. Germline CDR1 and CDR2: GTSNPN and SVGIG (reference sequence). V was cut by 0 bases and J by 4 bases, with 18 bases left in between. The CDR3 loop is CAWSVGSGAIAYGYTF. The CDR3 nucleotides are TGTGCCTGGAGTGTAGGATCCGGAGCGATTGCCTATGGCTACACCTTC.

V usage is TRBV18 and J usage is TRBJ1-6; D unclear. Germline loops: CDR1 KGHSH, CDR2 LQKENI. V dropped 3 bases and J dropped 5 bases, with 8 bases sitting between them. CDR3 size: 14 residues. The CDR3 DNA reads as TGTGCCAGCTCACCCAATGCTGATAATTCACCCCTCCACTTT. It specifies CASSPNADNSPLHF.

This clone was picked up one time. The chain is built from TRBV19 and TRBJ2-7; the D call may be TRBD1 or TRBD2 (5 bases each). The V gene's germline CDR1 is LNHDA and CDR2 SQIVND (reference sequence). V lost 3 bases to trimming and J lost 3 bases, with 12 bases between them. This CDR3 contains 14 residues. CDR3 DNA sequence: TGTGCCAGTAGTATGCGAGGGGTCTTCTACGAGCAGTACTTC. The encoded protein is CASSMRGVFYEQYF.

V is TRBV10-1 and J is TRBJ1-5, with 9 bases aligning to TRBD1. With 6 bases clipped from V and 1 base from J, the junction kept 10 bases outside the gene matches. Per the germline V gene, CDR1 is WNHNN and CDR2 is SYGVQD (reference sequence). This CDR3 contains 17 residues. DNA for the CDR3: TGCGCCAGCAGGGCCGGGACAGGGATCCTGAGCAATCAGCCCCAGCATTTT. Residues: CASRAGTGILSNQPQHF.

The sample holds a few counts of this clone. The rearrangement joins TRBV5-1 to TRBJ2-5; D assignment may be TRBD1 or TRBD2 (6 bases each). The V end was cut by 5 bases, the J end by 5 bases, with 16 bases between. The germline V gene encodes CDR1 SGHRS and CDR2 YFSETQ. This CDR3 contains 14 residues. CDR3 sequence reads: CASRGGGTTETQYF. The CDR3 DNA sequence: TGCGCCAGCAGGGGGGGCGGCACAACTGAGACCCAGTACTTC.

The chain uses TRBV27 and TRBJ1-5, with D unresolved. The CDR3 has 15 residues. From germline, CDR1 is MNHEY and CDR2 SMNVEV (reference sequence). Trimming took 0 bases from V and 1 from J, leaving 7 bases between them. The CDR3 region has the DNA TGTGCCAGCAGTTTATCGGGTACCAGCAATCAGCCCCAGCATTTT. This translates into CASSLSGTSNQPQHF.

This clone was counted only a few times. This rearrangement joins TRBV2 to TRBJ2-1, with 8 bases that match TRBD1. CDR1 and CDR2 (germline): SNHLY, FYNNEI. The CDR3 has 16 amino acids. V gave up 5 bases and J gave up 0 bases; unmatched junction bases: 6. The CDR3 protein is CASSLTGVISYNEQFF. The CDR3 DNA reads as TGTGCCAGCAGTTTGACAGGGGTTATCTCCTACAATGAGCAGTTCTTC.